The 17 T cell receptor beta chains presented below share a single source sample, sequenced in a study of radiation and T cells in renal cell carcinoma. Using immunoSEQ multiplex PCR, the repertoire was profiled, and TCRdb retains in-frame clones only, with some absent. Among about 77,000 clones listed, roughly 83% were seen once. Time point described: blood 4 weeks post-SBRT, at nephrectomy. As to treatment: 15 Gy SBRT to primary tumor, nephrectomy 4 weeks later. The source material was blood, sampled from a patient whose treatment included radiotherapy and nephrectomy. These receptors were taken from a woman aged 55 to 70 with renal cell carcinoma.

The chain couples TRBV5-1 to TRBJ1-2; D unclear. CDR1 and CDR2 from the germline V gene are SGHRS and YFSETQ. V was clipped by 0 bases and J by 5 bases, with 11 bases between them. This CDR3 has 14 residues. CDR3 protein: CASSLEGSQYGYTF. The CDR3 nucleotides read TGCGCCAGCAGCTTGGAGGGCAGCCAATATGGCTACACCTTC.

The chain joins TRBV2 to TRBJ2-7; D not resolved. CDR1 is SNHLY, CDR2 FYNNEI, per germline. The V and J ends lost 6 bases and 4 bases respectively, with 10 bases between them. This CDR3 is built from 12 residues. The CDR3 loop reads CASSRMLYEQYF. For the CDR3, the DNA is TGTGCCAGCAGCCGAATGTTATACGAGCAGTACTTC.

This clone was seen just once. The chain employs TRBV2 and TRBJ2-3, with 9 nucleotides matching TRBD2. This CDR3 has 15 amino acids. The germline V gene has CDR1 SNHLY and CDR2 FYNNEI. V trimming: 4 bases; J trimming: 5 bases; junction bases outside the gene matches: 7. CDR3 residues: CASSGELAGRDTQYF. The CDR3 coding sequence is TGTGCCAGCAGTGGGGAGCTAGCGGGAAGAGATACGCAGTATTTT.

The chain links TRBV5-1 to TRBJ2-1; D call uncertain. Looked up from germline, CDR1 is SGHRS and CDR2 is YFSETQ. The CDR3 has 13 amino acids. Trimming took off 4 bases at V and 0 bases at J, with 5 bases between the two ends. Here the CDR3 DNA reads TGCGCCAGCAGCCCTGGCTCCTACAATGAGCAGTTCTTC. Amino acid sequence: CASSPGSYNEQFF. Looking up the rest from reference TRBV5-1 and TRBJ2-1 gives the full variable domain: KAGVTQTPRYLIKTRGQQVTLSCSPISGHRSVSWYQQTPGQGLQFLFEYFSETQRNKGNFPGRFSGRQFSNSRSEMNVSTLELGDSALYLCASSPGSYNEQFFGPGTRLTVL.

This rearrangement joins TRBV2 to TRBJ2-7; 8 bases align to TRBD1. The trim removed 6 bases at V and 2 bases at J, leaving 9 bases unmatched. This CDR3 is built from 15 residues. Germline V CDR1 and CDR2: SNHLY, FYNNEI. The CDR3 DNA sequence: TGTGCCAGCAGAGAGGGACAGGCAACCCCCTACGAGCAGTACTTC. Translating it yields CASREGQATPYEQYF.

The V gene is TRBV9, the J gene TRBJ2-3, with 7 bases identical to TRBD1. V dropped 4 bases and J dropped 3; count of bases not matched to a gene: 8. Germline CDR1 and CDR2: SGDLS and YYNGEE. The CDR3 contains 15 residues. In DNA, the CDR3 is TGTGCCAGCAGCTTCACCCAACAGGGGACAGATACGCAGTATTTT. Amino acid sequence: CASSFTQQGTDTQYF.

The rearrangement links TRBV18 to TRBJ2-6; D may be TRBD1 (5 bases). CDR3 length: 16 residues. Germline V gene data show CDR1 as KGHSH and CDR2 as LQKENI. V was trimmed by 0 bases and J by 0 bases, leaving 6 bases between them. DNA for the CDR3: TGTGCCAGCTCACCACCCCAGGGCTCTGGGGCCAACGTCCTGACTTTC. As protein: CASSPPQGSGANVLTF. The full variable domain, with the rest looked up from reference TRBV18 and TRBJ2-6, is NAGVMQNPRHLVRRRGQEARLRCSPMKGHSHVYWYRQLPEEGLKFMVYLQKENIIDESGMPKERFSAEFPKEGPSILRIQQVVRGDSAAYFCASSPPQGSGANVLTFGAGSRLTVL.

The V call is TRBV19, the J call TRBJ2-2; D ambiguous. CDR3 size: 15 residues. Germline-derived CDR1 and CDR2 are LNHDA and SQIVND (reference sequence). With 7 bases removed from V and 5 bases from J, the gap between germline ends came to 17 bases. CDR3 region: CASKRRGDSTGELFF. CDR3 DNA sequence: TGTGCCAGTAAGAGGCGAGGAGATTCTACCGGGGAGCTGTTTTTT.

The CDR3: CASSLGGAWDTQYF. The CDR3 DNA follows: TGTGCCAGCAGCTTGGGGGGGGCCTGGGATACGCAGTATTTT. The rearrangement links TRBV5-6 to TRBJ2-3, with D tentatively TRBD1 or TRBD2 (6 bases each). The CDR3 is made up of 14 amino acids. Trimming left V 0 bases short and J 6 bases short, with 11 bases between. Germline V gene lookup returns CDR1 SGHDT and CDR2 YYEEEE. The full variable domain, its missing parts supplied by reference TRBV5-6 and TRBJ2-3, is DAGVTQSPTHLIKTRGQQVTLRCSPKSGHDTVSWYQQALGQGPQFIFQYYEEEERQRGNFPDRFSGHQFPNYSSELNVNALLLGDSALYLCASSLGGAWDTQYFGPGTRLTVL.

A single count supports this clone. V and J are TRBV28 and TRBJ2-2, with 9 bases lining up with TRBD1. The CDR3 extends over 16 amino acids. Germline assignment: CDR1 MDHEN and CDR2 SYDVKM. V was pared by 6 bases and J by 5 bases, with 10 bases of the junction left unmatched. The CDR3 here is CASSLPDRGNTGELFF. The CDR3 DNA reads TGTGCCAGCAGCCTCCCCGACAGGGGGAATACCGGGGAGCTGTTTTTT. Filled out from reference TRBV28 and TRBJ2-2, the complete variable domain reads DVKVTQSSRYLVKRTGEKVFLECVQDMDHENMFWYRQDPGLGLRLIYFSYDVKMKEKGDIPEGYSVSREKKERFSLILESASTNQTSMYLCASSLPDRGNTGELFFGEGSRLTVL.

V and J are TRBV6-5 and TRBJ2-1; D not certain. V lost 6 bases to trimming and J lost 10 bases, with 10 bases between them. The CDR3 extends over 11 amino acids. Germline CDR1 MNHEY, CDR2 SVGAGI. CDR3 DNA sequence: TGTGCCAGCAGGGCAGGTGAAGAGCAGTTCTTC. This gives the protein CASRAGEEQFF.

The rearrangement joins TRBV29-1 to TRBJ2-2; D is undetermined. V was pared by 6 bases and J by 1 base, with 6 bases between. Germline V gene data show CDR1 as SQVTM and CDR2 as ANQGSEA. CDR3 length: 12 residues. The CDR3 DNA is TGCAGCGTAGGCCGGAACACCGGGGAGCTGTTTTTT. Amino acids: CSVGRNTGELFF.

The chain uses TRBV5-4 and TRBJ1-2; the D gene is possibly TRBD1 (6 bases). The CDR3 contains 13 residues. V was clipped by 3 bases and J by 8 bases, with 14 bases between them. Germline V gene sequence: CDR1 SGHNT, CDR2 YYREEE (reference sequence). The CDR3 spells CASSSAGAGGYTF. CDR3 nucleotides: TGTGCCAGCAGCTCCGCGGGGGCGGGGGGCTACACCTTC.

The chain carries TRBV6-4 and TRBJ2-1; 12 bases fit TRBD2. V was clipped by 6 bases and J by 6 bases; unmatched bases: 12. The CDR3 has 17 residues. Germline loops: CDR1 MRHNA, CDR2 SNTAGT. The CDR3 reads CASSRRLAGVSVNEQFF. The CDR3, as DNA: TGTGCCAGCAGCCGCCGACTAGCGGGAGTTTCGGTCAATGAGCAGTTCTTC.

The chain carries TRBV7-8 and TRBJ2-5; tentatively, D is TRBD2 (5 bases). Trimming shortened V by 3 bases and J by 3 bases, and 17 bases separated the two germline ends. This CDR3 has 16 amino acids. Germline assignment: CDR1 SGHVS and CDR2 FQNEAQ. In DNA form, the CDR3 reads TGTGCCAGCAGCTTGGACCGGGAAGTAGGTAAAGAGACCCAGTACTTC. Its translation: CASSLDREVGKETQYF.

The chain links TRBV28 to TRBJ2-7; D call uncertain. V lost 1 base to trimming and J lost 6 bases, with 19 bases between them. The germline V gene encodes CDR1 MDHEN and CDR2 SYDVKM. This CDR3 is 16 amino acids long. DNA of the CDR3: TGTGCCAGCAGTTTATCGGCCCTTTCGAGGATTTCCGAGCAGTACTTC. As protein: CASSLSALSRISEQYF.

J is TRBJ2-7 and V is TRBV5-1; a weak D match, TRBD1 (7 bases). The CDR3 is made up of 14 amino acids. Germline CDR1 and CDR2: SGHRS and YFSETQ. V lost 0 bases and J lost 6, with 13 bases in between. The CDR3 is CASSLVGGGSEQYF. CDR3 sequence (DNA): TGCGCCAGCAGCTTGGTAGGAGGGGGCTCCGAGCAGTACTTC.